The source of this T cell receptor (beta chain) is a study of shared clonotypes between healthy human individuals. The protocol was immunoSEQ multiplex PCR, while the TCRdb copy is restricted to in-frame clones and leaves out a portion. The sample gives about 2 million clones, 90% to 95% of which show up once; roughly 0.13% is in the top ten. Specimen: naive CD4+ T cells sorted from blood. The subset denotes: CD45RA+ positively selected. The TCR was taken from a man aged 18 to 30 in good health.

The CDR3 here is CASSIWVQEDTQYF. The DNA of the CDR3 is TGTGCCAGTAGTATATGGGTACAAGAAGATACGCAGTATTTT. This rearrangement joins TRBV19 to TRBJ2-3; D remains unclear. CDR3 length equals 14 residues. V lost 2 bases to trimming and J lost 5 bases, with 11 bases between them. Germline V gene lookup returns CDR1 LNHDA and CDR2 SQIVND (reference sequence).